This passage covers 30 T cell receptor beta chains from one sample sequenced in a study of T cells and Merkel cell carcinoma outcomes. Sequenced by immunoSEQ multiplex PCR; TCRdb stores in-frame clones only, minus some. The sample carries approximately 12,000 clones, nearly 97% recorded once. What was sequenced was tumor tissue from Merkel cell carcinoma. All receptors derive from a human donor with Merkel cell carcinoma.

This rearrangement joins TRBV5-1 to TRBJ2-1; 7 bases map to TRBD1. The CDR3 runs to 17 residues. V lost 3 bases, J lost 2 bases, and 11 bases stayed unmatched. Germline-derived CDR1 and CDR2 are SGHRS and YFSETQ. The CDR3 DNA reads as TGCGCCAGCAGCTCGTACAGGGGTTCCACACCCTACAATGAGCAGTTCTTC. It is translated as CASSSYRGSTPYNEQFF.

This chain links TRBV5-1 with TRBJ1-2; D is unclear. The CDR3 runs to 15 residues. Germline assignment: CDR1 SGHRS and CDR2 YFSETQ. Deletions cut 0 bases from V and 0 bases from J, with 9 bases between. The CDR3 coding sequence is TGCGCCAGCAGCTTGGCGTCAGAATCTAACTATGGCTACACCTTC. This encodes CASSLASESNYGYTF.

The gene calls are TRBV5-1 and TRBJ1-1; TRBD1 matches at 11 bases. The V gene end was trimmed by 4 bases and the J gene end by 5 bases; junction bases not matched to a gene: 7. Germline-derived CDR1 and CDR2 are SGHRS and YFSETQ. The CDR3 is 15 residues long. For the CDR3, the DNA is TGCGCCAGCAGCATAGGACAGGGGGCGGGTACTGAAGCTTTCTTT. Protein sequence: CASSIGQGAGTEAFF.

The rearrangement uses TRBV27 and TRBJ1-1; D uncertain. The CDR3 spans 15 residues. The germline V gene encodes CDR1 MNHEY and CDR2 SMNVEV (reference sequence). The germline V and J ends were trimmed by 0 bases and 0 bases, with 8 bases remaining between them. The CDR3 DNA reads as TGTGCCAGCAGTTTATCACCAGGAATGAACACTGAAGCTTTCTTT. Encoded protein: CASSLSPGMNTEAFF.

This chain uses TRBV30 with TRBJ1-3, with D perhaps TRBD1 (5 bases). Germline CDR1 GTSNPN, CDR2 SVGIG (reference sequence). CDR3 length: 15 amino acids. V lost 0 bases and J lost 2, with 11 bases in between. CDR3 nucleotide sequence: TGTGCCTGGAGTGTAAGACGGGGCCCTGGAAACACCATATATTTT. It translates to CAWSVRRGPGNTIYF.

This chain joins TRBV5-1 and TRBJ2-5, with a weak D call TRBD1 (6 bases). V shed 1 base and J shed 5 bases, with 9 bases lying between them. This CDR3 has 13 amino acids. The germline gives CDR1 SGHRS, CDR2 YFSETQ. This CDR3 is CASSLWGLETQYF. DNA of the CDR3: TGCGCCAGCAGCTTGTGGGGGCTCGAGACCCAGTACTTC.

The chain is built from TRBV27 and TRBJ2-3, with 8 bases lining up with TRBD2. The V gene's germline CDR1 is MNHEY and CDR2 SMNVEV (reference sequence). CDR3 size: 16 residues. The ends lost 5 bases at V and 0 bases at J; junction bases unmatched: 7. In DNA form, the CDR3 reads TGTGCCAGCAGTACCCGACTAGCGTCTAGCACAGATACGCAGTATTTT. As protein: CASSTRLASSTDTQYF.

V gene TRBV19 combines with J gene TRBJ2-3; D not resolved. Germline loops: CDR1 LNHDA, CDR2 SQIVND (reference sequence). CDR3 size: 12 residues. Trimming removed 1 base from V and 2 bases from J, with 1 base in between. The DNA of the CDR3 is TGTGCCAGTAGTATAGCCACAGATACGCAGTATTTT. It yields the protein CASSIATDTQYF.

The chain uses TRBV29-1 and TRBJ1-1; D possibly corresponds to TRBD1 (5 bases). V was trimmed by 4 bases and J by 0 bases, leaving 12 bases between them. Germline lookup yields CDR1 SQVTM and CDR2 ANQGSEA. The CDR3 spans 14 residues. CDR3 sequence: CSVVPGTVNTEAFF. As DNA, the CDR3 is TGCAGCGTTGTCCCAGGGACCGTGAACACTGAAGCTTTCTTT.

The chain joins TRBV4-2 to TRBJ2-1; possibly TRBD2 for D (6 bases). V was clipped by 4 bases and J by 0 bases, with 16 bases between them. The germline V gene encodes CDR1 LGHNA and CDR2 YNFKEQ. The CDR3 totals 17 residues. The CDR3 loop reads CASSPRDLKSSYNEQFF. CDR3 coding DNA: TGTGCCAGCAGCCCCCGGGACTTGAAGAGCTCCTACAATGAGCAGTTCTTC.

This CDR3 reads CASSLSAGGYNEKLFF. The CDR3 DNA follows: TGTGCCAGCAGCTTGTCGGCAGGGGGCTATAATGAAAAACTGTTTTTT. This chain connects TRBV7-2 to TRBJ1-4, with 8 bases identical to TRBD1. CDR3 length equals 16 residues. CDR1 and CDR2 from the germline V gene are SGHTA and FQGNSA. Trimming removed 3 bases from V and 4 bases from J; junction bases left unmatched: 7.

This clone was detected a few times. This chain uses TRBV5-6 with TRBJ1-2; D gene uncertain. V was pared by 3 bases and J by 3 bases, with 18 bases between. Germline CDR1 SGHDT, CDR2 YYEEEE. The CDR3 has 16 amino acids. The CDR3 region has the DNA TGTGCCAGCAGCTGGGGTTCGGCTTCCGCTGACTATGGCTACACCTTC. It codes for CASSWGSASADYGYTF. Using reference TRBV5-6 and TRBJ1-2 for the parts outside the CDR3, the full variable domain is DAGVTQSPTHLIKTRGQQVTLRCSPKSGHDTVSWYQQALGQGPQFIFQYYEEEERQRGNFPDRFSGHQFPNYSSELNVNALLLGDSALYLCASSWGSASADYGYTFGSGTRLTVV.

The V and J genes are TRBV7-9 and TRBJ2-1; 10 bases are shared with TRBD2. There are 14 residues in the CDR3. CDR1 SEHNR and CDR2 FQNEAQ come from the germline V gene (reference sequence). V shed 11 bases and J 1 base; nucleotides not matched to a gene: 5. The CDR3 nucleotides read TGTGCCTCGTCTAGCGGGAGTTCCTACAATGAGCAGTTCTTC. This sequence encodes CASSSGSSYNEQFF.

This rearrangement joins TRBV7-3 to TRBJ1-1; 7 bases agree with TRBD1. Trimming removed 8 bases from V and 1 base from J; junction bases left unmatched: 4. Per germline, CDR1 SGHTA and CDR2 FQGTGA. This CDR3 comprises 13 residues. CDR3 loop: CASSEGANTEAFF. DNA for the CDR3: TGTGCCAGCTCGGAGGGGGCGAACACTGAAGCTTTCTTT.

The chain couples TRBV5-6 to TRBJ2-5; D gene ambiguous. Germline V gene lookup returns CDR1 SGHDT and CDR2 YYEEEE. V was clipped by 0 bases and J by 3 bases, with 0 bases between them. CDR3 length equals 11 residues. CDR3 region: CASSLEETQYF. Here the CDR3 DNA reads TGTGCCAGCAGCTTGGAAGAGACCCAGTACTTC.

J is TRBJ2-5 and V is TRBV5-1; a possible D gene is TRBD1 (6 bases). Germline V gene sequence: CDR1 SGHRS, CDR2 YFSETQ. CDR3 length: 15 amino acids. Trimming removed 5 bases from V and 3 bases from J, with 17 bases in between. In nucleotides, the CDR3 is TGCGCCAGCAGTAGGGCAGGGGATTTCGAAGAGACCCAGTACTTC. It encodes CASSRAGDFEETQYF. The full variable domain, in which reference TRBV5-1 and TRBJ2-5 provide the parts outside the CDR3, is KAGVTQTPRYLIKTRGQQVTLSCSPISGHRSVSWYQQTPGQGLQFLFEYFSETQRNKGNFPGRFSGRQFSNSRSEMNVSTLELGDSALYLCASSRAGDFEETQYFGPGTRLLVL.

The chain employs TRBV29-1 and TRBJ2-7; D might be TRBD2 (6 bases). Per the germline V gene, CDR1 is SQVTM and CDR2 is ANQGSEA. With 6 bases removed from V and 6 bases from J, the gap between germline ends came to 15 bases. This CDR3 has 12 amino acids. CDR3 sequence reads: CSVGGLGLEQYF. DNA of the CDR3: TGCAGCGTGGGGGGATTGGGGCTCGAGCAGTACTTC.

This clone was observed a handful of times. The V call is TRBV29-1, the J call TRBJ2-4; TRBD1 agrees at 10 bases. The CDR3 length is 15 residues. Germline V lookup: CDR1 SQVTM, CDR2 ANQGSEA. V shed 0 bases, J shed 7 bases, and the junction held 6 bases outside the gene matches. DNA of the CDR3: TGCAGCGTTGAAGACAGGACAGGGGGTATGAACATTCAGTACTTC. It translates to CSVEDRTGGMNIQYF.

This chain connects TRBV30 to TRBJ2-3, with 8 positions matching TRBD2. The CDR3 extends over 15 amino acids. Per germline, CDR1 GTSNPN and CDR2 SVGIG (reference sequence). The J segment lost 3 bases and the V segment lost 0 bases, leaving 5 bases of the junction unmatched. As DNA, the CDR3 is TGTGCCTGGAGTGTACGAAGCGGGAGTACAGATACGCAGTATTTT. Translating it yields CAWSVRSGSTDTQYF. The entire variable domain, with the rest obtained from reference TRBV30 and TRBJ2-3, is as follows: SQTIHQWPATLVQPVGSPLSLECTVEGTSNPNLYWYRQAAGRGLQLLFYSVGIGQISSEVPQNLSASRPQDRQFILSSKKLLLSDSGFYLCAWSVRSGSTDTQYFGPGTRLTVL.

The CDR3 protein is CASSKDSYEQYF. CDR3 coding DNA: TGTGCCAGCAGCAAAGACAGCTACGAGCAGTACTTT. This chain joins TRBV21-1 and TRBJ2-7; the table's D call of TRBD1 was not tested on the DNA. TRBV21-1 is a documented pseudogene. This CDR3 comprises 12 residues.

CDR3 residues: CASSSPPGTGNPNTGELFF. DNA of the CDR3: TGTGCCAGCAGCTCCCCCCCCGGGACAGGGAATCCGAACACCGGGGAGCTGTTTTTT. This chain joins TRBV9 and TRBJ2-2; TRBD1 aligns across 9 bases. This CDR3 is 19 amino acids long. V dropped 4 bases and J dropped 0; count of bases not matched to a gene: 13. CDR1 and CDR2 from the germline V gene are SGDLS and YYNGEE.

The chain carries TRBV28 and TRBJ2-1; TRBD1 matches 7 bases. Looked up from germline, CDR1 is MDHEN and CDR2 is SYDVKM. The CDR3 contains 13 residues. Trimming took 5 bases from V and 11 from J; bases not matched to a gene: 9. The CDR3 sequence: CASSPPDREQQFF. The CDR3 DNA reads TGTGCCAGCAGTCCGCCCGACAGGGAGCAGCAGTTCTTC.

The chain links TRBV7-2 to TRBJ2-5; tentative D call: TRBD1 (5 bases). Trimming left V 3 bases short and J 5 bases short, with 10 bases between. This CDR3 has 13 residues. Germline CDR1 is SGHTA and CDR2 is FQGNSA. The CDR3 DNA sequence: TGTGCCAGCAGCTTCTCAGGGTACGAGACCCAGTACTTC. It yields the protein CASSFSGYETQYF.

CDR3: CASSRPRGGAYEQYF. The CDR3 DNA sequence: TGTGCCAGCAGTCGGCCGAGAGGGGGGGCCTACGAGCAGTACTTC. The genes are TRBV28 and TRBJ2-7; the D gene is possibly TRBD2 (7 bases). This CDR3 spans 15 amino acids. CDR1 is MDHEN, CDR2 SYDVKM, per germline. Trimming pared 5 bases from V and 2 bases from J, leaving 16 bases between.

This chain connects TRBV5-4 to TRBJ1-1; D is uncertain. Germline V gene lookup returns CDR1 SGHNT and CDR2 YYREEE (reference sequence). The CDR3 consists of 14 residues. The V end lost 4 bases, the J end lost 4 bases, and 14 bases lay between the germline ends. Here the CDR3 DNA reads TGTGCCAGCAGCCGAGGAGGTGCGGGCACTGAAGCTTTCTTT. Protein product: CASSRGGAGTEAFF. The variable domain in full, with the rest retrieved from reference TRBV5-4 and TRBJ1-1, is ETGVTQSPTHLIKTRGQQVTLRCSSQSGHNTVSWYQQALGQGPQFIFQYYREEENGRGNFPPRFSGLQFPNYSSELNVNALELDDSALYLCASSRGGAGTEAFFGQGTRLTVV.

Here the CDR3 DNA reads TGTGCCAGCAGCCAACAGGGGACAGACCCGAACACCATATATTTT. Its protein is CASSQQGTDPNTIYF. V and J are TRBV4-2 and TRBJ1-3; 7 nucleotides match TRBD1. The germline V gene encodes CDR1 LGHNA and CDR2 YNFKEQ. V lost 2 bases and J lost 7; bases outside the gene matches: 8. The CDR3 loop spans 15 amino acids.

Notes on this clone: The CDR3 carries no conserved terminal phenylalanine or tryptophan, so it likely arises from a read error. V and J are TRBV18 and TRBJ1-3; tentatively, D is TRBD1 (6 bases). Germline CDR1 is KGHSH and CDR2 is LQKENI. The CDR3 contains 17 residues. The ends were cut back, 3 bases at V and 0 bases at J, with 15 bases in the middle. The CDR3 sequence: CASSPQGPLLSGNTIYV. CDR3 sequence (DNA): TGTGCCAGCTCACCTCAGGGGCCGCTCCTCTCTGGAAACACCATATATGTT.

In regard to this clone: At one of its ends the junction is not consistent with the germline gene, which may arise from a read error. The rearrangement uses TRBV29-1 and TRBJ1-4; the match to TRBD1 covers 9 bases. The length of the CDR3 is 12 residues. Germline values: CDR1 SQVTM, CDR2 ANQGSEA. The CDR3 sequence: CSVDGTGKDLFF. The CDR3 nucleotides are TGCAGCGTTGATGGGACAGGGAAAGACTTGTTCTTT.

The chain recombines TRBV6-5 with TRBJ1-5, with D perhaps matching TRBD1 (5 bases). Trimming stripped 0 bases from V and 7 bases from J, with 13 bases between. CDR1 is MNHEY, CDR2 SVGAGI, per germline. The CDR3 extends over 15 amino acids. CDR3: CASSYSGAGQQPQHF. The CDR3 coding sequence is TGTGCCAGCAGTTACTCCGGGGCCGGGCAGCAGCCCCAGCATTTT.

In this sample, this clone turned up a few times. J is TRBJ2-5 and V is TRBV7-2; the match to TRBD1 covers 8 bases. The CDR3 runs to 15 residues. The germline V gene has CDR1 SGHTA and CDR2 FQGNSA. V lost 4 bases and J lost 7; bases outside the gene matches: 11. The chain's CDR3 is CASSSGTGGVRTQYF. The CDR3 DNA follows: TGTGCCAGCAGCTCCGGGACAGGTGGGGTCCGGACCCAGTACTTC.